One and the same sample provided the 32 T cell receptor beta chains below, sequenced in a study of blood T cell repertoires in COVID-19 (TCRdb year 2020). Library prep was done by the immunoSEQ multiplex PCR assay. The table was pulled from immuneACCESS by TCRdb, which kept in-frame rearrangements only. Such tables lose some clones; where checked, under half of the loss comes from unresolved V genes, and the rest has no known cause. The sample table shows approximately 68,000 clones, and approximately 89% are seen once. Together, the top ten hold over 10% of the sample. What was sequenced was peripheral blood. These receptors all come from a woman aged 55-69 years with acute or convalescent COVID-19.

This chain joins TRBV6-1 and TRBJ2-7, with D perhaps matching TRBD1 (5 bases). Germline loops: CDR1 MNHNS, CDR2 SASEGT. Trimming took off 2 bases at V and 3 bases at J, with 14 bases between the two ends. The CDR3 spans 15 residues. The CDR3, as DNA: TGTGCCAGCAGTGAATTGGGGCTTACCGTCTACGAGCAGTACTTC. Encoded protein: CASSELGLTVYEQYF.

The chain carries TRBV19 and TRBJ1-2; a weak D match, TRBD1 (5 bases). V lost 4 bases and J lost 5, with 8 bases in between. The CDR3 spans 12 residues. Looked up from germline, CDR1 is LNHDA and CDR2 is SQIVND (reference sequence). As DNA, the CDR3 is TGTGCCAGTAGTAGGACAAGGTATGGCTACACCTTC. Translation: CASSRTRYGYTF.

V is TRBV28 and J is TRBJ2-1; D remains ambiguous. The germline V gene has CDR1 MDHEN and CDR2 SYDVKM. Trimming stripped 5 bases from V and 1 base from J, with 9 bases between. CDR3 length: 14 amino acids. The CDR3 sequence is CASSTLRSYNEQFF. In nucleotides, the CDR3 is TGTGCCAGCAGTACCTTGAGGTCCTACAATGAGCAGTTCTTC.

CDR3 coding DNA: TGCGCCAGCAGCCCGGGAACCACAGATACGCAGTATTTT. It yields the protein CASSPGTTDTQYF. The J gene is TRBJ2-3, the V gene TRBV5-1; D possibly corresponds to TRBD2 (5 bases). Germline CDR1 is SGHRS and CDR2 is YFSETQ. The V and J ends lost 4 bases and 2 bases respectively, with 8 bases between them. This CDR3 has 13 amino acids.

CDR3 in DNA: TGTGCTAGTGGCTCGGGACAACCCCAAGAGACCCAGTACTTC. Its translation is CASGSGQPQETQYF. The V and J genes are TRBV12-5 and TRBJ2-5, with a possible D match to TRBD1 (6 bases). Germline-derived CDR1 and CDR2 are LGHNT and FRNRAP. The CDR3 covers 14 residues. Trimming left V 6 bases short and J 1 base short, with 12 bases between.

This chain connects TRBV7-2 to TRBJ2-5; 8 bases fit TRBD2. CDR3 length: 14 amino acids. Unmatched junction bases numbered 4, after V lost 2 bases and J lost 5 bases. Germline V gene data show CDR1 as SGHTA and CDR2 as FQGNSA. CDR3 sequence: CASSLFGRGETQYF. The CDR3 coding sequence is TGTGCCAGCAGCTTATTCGGGAGGGGGGAGACCCAGTACTTC.

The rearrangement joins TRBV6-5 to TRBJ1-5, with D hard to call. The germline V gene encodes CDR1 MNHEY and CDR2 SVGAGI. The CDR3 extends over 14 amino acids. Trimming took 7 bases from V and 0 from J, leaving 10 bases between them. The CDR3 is CASKPSGSNQPQHF. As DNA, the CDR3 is TGTGCCAGCAAACCGTCGGGTAGCAATCAGCCCCAGCATTTT.

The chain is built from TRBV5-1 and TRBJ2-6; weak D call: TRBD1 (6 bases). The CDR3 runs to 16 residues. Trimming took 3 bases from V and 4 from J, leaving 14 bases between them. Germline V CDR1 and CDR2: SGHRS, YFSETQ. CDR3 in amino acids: CASSSVSGTGANVLTF. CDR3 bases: TGCGCCAGCAGCTCCGTATCCGGGACAGGGGCCAACGTCCTGACTTTC.

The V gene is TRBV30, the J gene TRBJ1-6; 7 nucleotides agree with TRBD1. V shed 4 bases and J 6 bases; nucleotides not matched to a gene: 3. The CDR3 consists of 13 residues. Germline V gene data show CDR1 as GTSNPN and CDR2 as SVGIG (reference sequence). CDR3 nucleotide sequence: TGTGCCTGGAACAGGGGCAGTAATTCACCCCTCCACTTT. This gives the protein CAWNRGSNSPLHF. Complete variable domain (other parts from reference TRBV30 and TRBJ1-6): SQTIHQWPATLVQPVGSPLSLECTVEGTSNPNLYWYRQAAGRGLQLLFYSVGIGQISSEVPQNLSASRPQDRQFILSSKKLLLSDSGFYLCAWNRGSNSPLHFGNGTRLTVT.

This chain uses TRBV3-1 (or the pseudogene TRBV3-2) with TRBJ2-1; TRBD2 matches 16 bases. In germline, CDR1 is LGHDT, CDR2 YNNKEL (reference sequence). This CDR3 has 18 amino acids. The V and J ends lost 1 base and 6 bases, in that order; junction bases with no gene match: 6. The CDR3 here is CASSQVPGLAGGPNEQFF. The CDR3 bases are TGTGCCAGCAGCCAAGTCCCGGGACTAGCGGGGGGGCCCAATGAGCAGTTCTTC.

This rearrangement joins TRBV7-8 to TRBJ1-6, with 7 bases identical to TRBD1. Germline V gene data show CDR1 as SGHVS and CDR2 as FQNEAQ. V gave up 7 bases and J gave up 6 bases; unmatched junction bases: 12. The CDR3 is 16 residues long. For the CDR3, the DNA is TGTGCCAGCACCCTGGGGTGGGGACAGATTAATTCACCCCTCCACTTT. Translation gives CASTLGWGQINSPLHF.

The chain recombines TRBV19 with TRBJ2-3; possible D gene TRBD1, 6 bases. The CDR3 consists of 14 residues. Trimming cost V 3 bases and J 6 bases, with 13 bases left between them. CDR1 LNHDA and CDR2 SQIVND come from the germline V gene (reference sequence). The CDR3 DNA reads TGTGCCAGTAGTATGTCCAGGGGTACCGATACGCAGTATTTT. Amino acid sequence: CASSMSRGTDTQYF. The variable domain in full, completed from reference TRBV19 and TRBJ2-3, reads DGGITQSPKYLFRKEGQNVTLSCEQNLNHDAMYWYRQDPGQGLRLIYYSQIVNDFQKGDIAEGYSVSREKKESFPLTVTSAQKNPTAFYLCASSMSRGTDTQYFGPGTRLTVL.

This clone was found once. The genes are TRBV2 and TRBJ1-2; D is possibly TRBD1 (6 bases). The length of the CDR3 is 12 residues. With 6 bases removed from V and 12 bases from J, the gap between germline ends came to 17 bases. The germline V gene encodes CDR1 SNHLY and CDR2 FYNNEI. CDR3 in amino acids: CASSLATGLDTF. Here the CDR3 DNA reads TGTGCCAGCAGCTTGGCTACAGGGCTCGACACCTTC.

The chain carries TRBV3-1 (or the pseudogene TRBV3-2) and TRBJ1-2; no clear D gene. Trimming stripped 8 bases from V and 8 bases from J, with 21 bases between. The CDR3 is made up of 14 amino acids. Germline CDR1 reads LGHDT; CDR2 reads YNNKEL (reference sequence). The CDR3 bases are TGTGCCAGCGGTTCCGGAGCAGCCTCTAAAGGCTACACCTTC. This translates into CASGSGAASKGYTF.

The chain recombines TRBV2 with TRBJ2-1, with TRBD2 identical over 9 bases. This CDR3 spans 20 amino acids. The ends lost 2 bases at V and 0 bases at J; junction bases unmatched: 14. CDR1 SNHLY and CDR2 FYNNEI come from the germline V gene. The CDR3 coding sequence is TGTGCCAGCAGTGAACCGAAGTTTAGCGGGGGTGCGAGCTCCTACAATGAGCAGTTCTTC. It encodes CASSEPKFSGGASSYNEQFF.

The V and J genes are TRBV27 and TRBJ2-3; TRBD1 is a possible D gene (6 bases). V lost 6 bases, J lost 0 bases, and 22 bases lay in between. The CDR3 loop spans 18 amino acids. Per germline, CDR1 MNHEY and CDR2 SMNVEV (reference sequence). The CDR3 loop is CASSLILTGLTSTDTQYF. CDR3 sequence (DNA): TGTGCCAGCAGCCTAATCCTAACAGGGCTCACTAGCACAGATACGCAGTATTTT.

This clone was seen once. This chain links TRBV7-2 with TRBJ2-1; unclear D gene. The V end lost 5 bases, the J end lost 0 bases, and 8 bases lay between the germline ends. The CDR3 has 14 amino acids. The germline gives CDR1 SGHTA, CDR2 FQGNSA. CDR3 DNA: TGTGCCAGCAGCCCCCCGGGCTCCTACAATGAGCAGTTCTTC. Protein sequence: CASSPPGSYNEQFF. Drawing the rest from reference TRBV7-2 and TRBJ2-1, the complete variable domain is GAGVSQSPSNKVTEKGKDVELRCDPISGHTALYWYRQSLGQGLEFLIYFQGNSAPDKSGLPSDRFSAERTGGSVSTLTIQRTQQEDSAVYLCASSPPGSYNEQFFGPGTRLTVL.

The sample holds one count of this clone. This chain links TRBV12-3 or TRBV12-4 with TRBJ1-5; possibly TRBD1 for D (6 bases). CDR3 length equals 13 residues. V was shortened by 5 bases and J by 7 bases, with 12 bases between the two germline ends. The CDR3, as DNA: TGTGCCAGCAGTCACCAGGGGCTGCAGCCCCAGCATTTT. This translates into CASSHQGLQPQHF.

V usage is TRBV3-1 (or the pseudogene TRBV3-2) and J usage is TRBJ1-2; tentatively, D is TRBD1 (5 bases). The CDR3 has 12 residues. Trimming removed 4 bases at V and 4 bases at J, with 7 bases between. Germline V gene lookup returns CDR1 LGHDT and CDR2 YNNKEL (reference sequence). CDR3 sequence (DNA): TGTGCCAGCAGCCGAGACAGCTATGGCTACACCTTC. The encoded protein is CASSRDSYGYTF.

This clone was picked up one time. This CDR3 reads CASTGGHLNTEAFF. Here the CDR3 DNA reads TGTGCCAGTACGGGCGGACATTTGAACACTGAAGCTTTCTTT. V usage is TRBV6-5 and J usage is TRBJ1-1, with a weak D call TRBD1 (5 bases). This CDR3 comprises 14 residues. V lost 9 bases and J lost 0, with 14 bases in between. Germline values: CDR1 MNHEY, CDR2 SVGAGI.

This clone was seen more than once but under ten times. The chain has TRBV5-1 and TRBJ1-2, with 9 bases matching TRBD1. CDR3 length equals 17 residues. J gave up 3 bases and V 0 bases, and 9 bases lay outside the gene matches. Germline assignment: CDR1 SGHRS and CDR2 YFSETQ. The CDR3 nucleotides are TGCGCCAGCAGCTTGGAGTTTGGCGACAGGGGGGACTATGGCTACACCTTC. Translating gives CASSLEFGDRGDYGYTF.

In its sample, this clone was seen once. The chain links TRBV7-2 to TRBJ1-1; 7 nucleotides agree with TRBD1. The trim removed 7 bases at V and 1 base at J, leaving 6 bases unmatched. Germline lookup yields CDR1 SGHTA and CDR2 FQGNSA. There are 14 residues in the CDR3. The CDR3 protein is CASNRQGENTEAFF. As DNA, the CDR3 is TGTGCCAGCAACCGACAGGGAGAGAACACTGAAGCTTTCTTT.

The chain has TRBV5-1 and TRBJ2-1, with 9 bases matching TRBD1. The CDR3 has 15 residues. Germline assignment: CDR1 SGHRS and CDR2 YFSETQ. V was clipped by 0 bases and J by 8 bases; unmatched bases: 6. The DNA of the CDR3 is TGCGCCAGCAGCTTGGGCAAGGGGGACAGGGATGAGCAGTTCTTC. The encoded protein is CASSLGKGDRDEQFF.

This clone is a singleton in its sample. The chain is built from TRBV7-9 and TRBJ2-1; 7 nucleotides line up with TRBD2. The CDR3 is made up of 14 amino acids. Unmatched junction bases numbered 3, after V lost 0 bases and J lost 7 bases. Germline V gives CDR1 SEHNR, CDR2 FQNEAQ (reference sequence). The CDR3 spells CASSLAGGYNEQFF. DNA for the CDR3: TGTGCCAGCAGCTTAGCGGGGGGGTATAATGAGCAGTTCTTC.

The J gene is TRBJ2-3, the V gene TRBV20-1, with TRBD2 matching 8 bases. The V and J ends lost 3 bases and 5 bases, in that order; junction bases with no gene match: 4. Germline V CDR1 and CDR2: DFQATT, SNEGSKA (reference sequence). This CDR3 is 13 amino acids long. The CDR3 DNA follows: TGCAGTGCTAGTGACGGGGGGGAAGATACGCAGTATTTT. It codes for CSASDGGEDTQYF.

CDR3 in DNA: TGTGCCAGCAGCTTAACAGGGTCTACGGGGCAGTACTTC. Its protein product is CASSLTGSTGQYF. The V call is TRBV5-6, the J call TRBJ2-7, with D tentatively TRBD1 (6 bases). V lost 2 bases and J 9 bases, leaving 15 bases between the germline ends. There are 13 residues in the CDR3. Per germline, CDR1 SGHDT and CDR2 YYEEEE.

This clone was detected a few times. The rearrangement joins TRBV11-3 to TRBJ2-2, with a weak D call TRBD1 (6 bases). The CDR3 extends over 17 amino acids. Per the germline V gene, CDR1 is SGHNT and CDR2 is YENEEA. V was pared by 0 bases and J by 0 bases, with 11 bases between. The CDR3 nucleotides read TGTGCCAGCAGCTTAGAGAGGGACACTACGAACACCGGGGAGCTGTTTTTT. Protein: CASSLERDTTNTGELFF.

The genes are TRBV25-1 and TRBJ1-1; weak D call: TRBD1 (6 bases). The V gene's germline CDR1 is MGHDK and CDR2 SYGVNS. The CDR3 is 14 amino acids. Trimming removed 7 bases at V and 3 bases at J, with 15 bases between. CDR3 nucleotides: TGTGCCAGCAAAGGGGGAGTCGGAGACACTGAAGCTTTCTTT. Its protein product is CASKGGVGDTEAFF.

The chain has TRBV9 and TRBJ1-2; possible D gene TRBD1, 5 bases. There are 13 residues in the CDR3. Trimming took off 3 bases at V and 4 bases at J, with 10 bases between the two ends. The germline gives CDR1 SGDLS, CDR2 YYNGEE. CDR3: CASSALGGYGYTF. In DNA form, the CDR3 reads TGTGCCAGCAGCGCCCTGGGGGGCTATGGCTACACCTTC.

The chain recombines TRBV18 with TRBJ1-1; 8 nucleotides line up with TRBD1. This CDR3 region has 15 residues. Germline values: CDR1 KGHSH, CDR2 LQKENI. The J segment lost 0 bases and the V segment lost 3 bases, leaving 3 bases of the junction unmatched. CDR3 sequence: CASSPGQDMNTEAFF. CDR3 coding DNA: TGTGCCAGCTCACCGGGACAGGACATGAACACTGAAGCTTTCTTT.

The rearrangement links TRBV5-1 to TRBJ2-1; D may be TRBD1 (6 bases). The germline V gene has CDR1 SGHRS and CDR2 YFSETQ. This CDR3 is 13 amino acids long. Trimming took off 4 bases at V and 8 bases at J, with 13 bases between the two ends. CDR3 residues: CASSRKGGDEQFF. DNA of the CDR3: TGCGCCAGCAGCAGGAAAGGGGGTGATGAGCAGTTCTTC. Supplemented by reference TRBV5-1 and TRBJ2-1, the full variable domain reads KAGVTQTPRYLIKTRGQQVTLSCSPISGHRSVSWYQQTPGQGLQFLFEYFSETQRNKGNFPGRFSGRQFSNSRSEMNVSTLELGDSALYLCASSRKGGDEQFFGPGTRLTVL.

The DNA of the CDR3 is TGTGCCAGCAGCTTGTTTAGCGGGGCCGCCTACGAGCAGTACTTC. This gives the protein CASSLFSGAAYEQYF. This chain connects TRBV5-6 to TRBJ2-7; TRBD2 matches 8 bases. This CDR3 contains 15 residues. V lost 1 base, J lost 2 bases, and 5 bases stayed unmatched. The V gene's germline CDR1 is SGHDT and CDR2 YYEEEE.